This entry is about one TCR beta chain. The antigen is undetermined. MiXCR was run by TCRdb on the 5' RACE reads, yielding one entry per CDR3 protein. The table records approximately 23,000 distinct CDR3 sequences, more than 25% of them present only once. V was shortened by 2 bases and J by 1 base, with 6 bases between the two germline ends. The CDR3 consists of 14 residues. Looked up from germline, CDR1 is SGHAT and CDR2 is FQNNGV. Study-wide findings and caveats: Greatest tumor Treg TCR overlap was with tumor naive CD4+ cells.

The receptor's source is a female donor with breast cancer. The sample was tumor-infiltrating naive CD4+ T cells sorted from the breast tumor. Subset given: naive CD4+ T cells, CD4+CD45RA+CD25-. This chain joins TRBV11-2 and TRBJ2-1; D is undetermined. In nucleotides, the CDR3 is TGTGCCAGCAGCTTAATCCGGTCCTACAATGAGCAGTTCTTC. Its protein product is CASSLIRSYNEQFF. Full variable domain (rest looked up from reference TRBV11-2 and TRBJ2-1): EAGVAQSPRYKIIEKRQSVAFWCNPISGHATLYWYQQILGQGPKLLIQFQNNGVVDDSQLPKDRFSAERLKGVDSTLKIQPAKLEDSAVYLCASSLIRSYNEQFFGPGTRLTVL.